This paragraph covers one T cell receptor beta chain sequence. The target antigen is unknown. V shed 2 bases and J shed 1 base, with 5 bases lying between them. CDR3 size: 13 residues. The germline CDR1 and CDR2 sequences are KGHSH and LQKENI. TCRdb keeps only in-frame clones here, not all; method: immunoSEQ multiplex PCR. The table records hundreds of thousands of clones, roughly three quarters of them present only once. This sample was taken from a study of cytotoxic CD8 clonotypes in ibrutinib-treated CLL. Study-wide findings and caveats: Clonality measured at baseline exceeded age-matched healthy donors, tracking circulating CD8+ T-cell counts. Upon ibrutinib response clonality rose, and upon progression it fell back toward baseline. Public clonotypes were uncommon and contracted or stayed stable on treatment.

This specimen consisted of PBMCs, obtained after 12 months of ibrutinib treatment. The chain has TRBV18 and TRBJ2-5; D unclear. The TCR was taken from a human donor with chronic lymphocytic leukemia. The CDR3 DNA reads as TGTGCCAGCTCACCAGACCTCCAAGAGACCCAGTACTTC. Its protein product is CASSPDLQETQYF.